The rows below give T cell receptor beta chains drawn from one sample of a study of cytomegalovirus exposure and HLA in healthy donors. TCRdb's copy holds only in-frame clones and misses some; the assay was immunoSEQ multiplex PCR. The profile shows under 200,000 clones, 60% to 80% of them singletons. The specimen sequenced was PBMCs. These receptors were obtained from a middle-aged woman in good health and CMV-seropositive. CDR3s include the opening cysteine and the closing phenylalanine or tryptophan. A D gene is named only where the DNA matches it firmly. Clone size is not always given. Where it is, it says once, few, many or a class for expanded clones.

size	V	D	J	DNA	CDR3
NA	TRBV28	NA	TRBJ1-1	TGTGCCAGCAGTCCGGGCAGGGGGAACACTGAAGCTTTCTTT	CASSPGRGNTEAFF
NA	TRBV2	TRBD1	TRBJ1-3	TGTGCCAGAGGACAGGCCGGAAACACCATATATTTT	CARGQAGNTIYF
NA	TRBV7-6	TRBD2	TRBJ2-2	TGTGCCAGCAGCTTAGATAGCGGGGGAAACACCGGGGAGCTGTTTTTT	CASSLDSGGNTGELFF
NA	TRBV5-1	NA	TRBJ2-3	TGCGCCAGCAGCTTGGGTCAGCTAGTCGGCTCAGATACGCAGTATTTT	CASSLGQLVGSDTQYF
few	TRBV11-3	NA	TRBJ1-1	TGTGCCAGCAGCCCATACACTGAAGCTTTCTTT	CASSPYTEAFF
NA	TRBV7-7	TRBD2	TRBJ2-3	TGTGCCAGCAGCTTAGGACTAGCGGGGAGTACGCAGTATTTT	CASSLGLAGSTQYF
NA	TRBV4-3	NA	TRBJ1-2	TGCGCCAGCAGCCAATCCGGGACAAGTTCCGGCTACACCTTC	CASSQSGTSSGYTF
few	TRBV2	NA	TRBJ2-5	TGTGCCAGCAGTGTGGTTAGACAAGAGACCCAGTACTTC	CASSVVRQETQYF
NA	TRBV7-8	NA	TRBJ1-5	TGTGCCAGCAGCCGAGAACCGGGGTACCAGCAACAGCCCCAGCATTTT	CASSREPGYQQQPQHF
NA	TRBV18	TRBD1	TRBJ2-5	TGTGCCAGCTCACCAGGACAGGGGTCCCAAGAGACCCAGTACTTC	CASSPGQGSQETQYF